These T cell receptor beta chains were read from a single sample in a study of blood T cell repertoires in COVID-19. Repertoires were generated with immunoSEQ multiplex PCR, while TCRdb's copy carries only in-frame clones and drops some. The data show roughly 50,000 clones, roughly 85% seen once. The source material was peripheral blood. Every receptor here comes from a human donor in a cohort sampled during active COVID-19. CDR3s include the opening cysteine and the closing phenylalanine or tryptophan. Fields, in order: V gene, D gene, clone size, J gene, CDR3 protein, CDR3 DNA. D genes are given only for firm matches. Size is omitted from some rows. Given values are once, few, many or a class for expanded clones.

v_gene: TRBV5-4; d_gene: TRBD2; abundance: .; j_gene: TRBJ2-7; CDR3aa: CASSKGLAGYEQYF; CDR3nt: TGTGCCAGCAGCAAGGGACTAGCGGGGTACGAGCAGTACTTC
v_gene: TRBV12-3/TRBV12-4; d_gene: TRBD1; abundance: .; j_gene: TRBJ2-7; CDR3aa: CASTAGGDEQYF; CDR3nt: TGTGCCAGCACCGCAGGGGGCGACGAGCAGTACTTC
v_gene: TRBV28; d_gene: TRBD1; abundance: .; j_gene: TRBJ2-1; CDR3aa: CASSSYSIRQGISYNEQFF; CDR3nt: TGTGCCAGCAGTTCCTACTCCATTAGACAGGGCATCTCCTACAATGAGCAGTTCTTC
v_gene: TRBV28; d_gene: .; abundance: .; j_gene: TRBJ2-5; CDR3aa: CASSLWPTGRHKETQYF; CDR3nt: TGTGCCAGCAGTTTATGGCCCACAGGGCGCCACAAAGAGACCCAGTACTTC
v_gene: TRBV2; d_gene: .; abundance: .; j_gene: TRBJ2-5; CDR3aa: CASSDGRNPWYQETQYF; CDR3nt: TGTGCCAGCAGTGATGGCAGGAATCCCTGGTACCAAGAGACCCAGTACTTC
v_gene: TRBV18; d_gene: TRBD2; abundance: .; j_gene: TRBJ2-1; CDR3aa: CASSPGLAGGRYNEQFF; CDR3nt: TGTGCCAGCTCACCGGGACTAGCGGGAGGACGCTACAATGAGCAGTTCTTC
v_gene: TRBV12-3/TRBV12-4; d_gene: TRBD1; abundance: .; j_gene: TRBJ1-1; CDR3aa: CASCGQVDTEAFF; CDR3nt: TGTGCCAGCTGCGGACAGGTAGACACTGAAGCTTTCTTT
v_gene: TRBV24-1; d_gene: .; abundance: .; j_gene: TRBJ2-7; CDR3aa: CATSDSRVFAYEQYF; CDR3nt: TGTGCCACCAGTGACTCCCGGGTGTTCGCCTACGAGCAGTACTTC
v_gene: TRBV7-3; d_gene: TRBD2; abundance: .; j_gene: TRBJ2-7; CDR3aa: CASSLKRGGISYEQYF; CDR3nt: TGTGCCAGCAGCTTAAAACGCGGGGGAATCTCCTACGAGCAGTACTTC
v_gene: TRBV3-1/TRBV3-2; d_gene: .; abundance: .; j_gene: TRBJ2-6; CDR3aa: CASSRLGSGANVLTF; CDR3nt: TGTGCCAGCAGCCGACTAGGGTCTGGGGCCAACGTCCTGACTTTC
v_gene: TRBV9; d_gene: .; abundance: .; j_gene: TRBJ2-1; CDR3aa: CASSPSSYNEQFF; CDR3nt: TGTGCCAGCAGCCCTAGCTCCTACAATGAGCAGTTCTTC
v_gene: TRBV11-3; d_gene: .; abundance: .; j_gene: TRBJ1-3; CDR3aa: CASSLGTASGNTIYF; CDR3nt: TGTGCCAGCAGCTTAGGGACAGCCTCTGGAAACACCATATATTTT
v_gene: TRBV19; d_gene: .; abundance: .; j_gene: TRBJ2-1; CDR3aa: CASSLGQGHNEQFF; CDR3nt: TGTGCCAGTAGTTTAGGCCAGGGGCACAATGAGCAGTTCTTC
v_gene: TRBV7-8; d_gene: TRBD2; abundance: .; j_gene: TRBJ2-7; CDR3aa: CASSPGGGLSYEQYF; CDR3nt: TGTGCCAGCAGCCCCGGGGGGGGGTTATCCTACGAGCAGTACTTC
v_gene: TRBV3-1/TRBV3-2; d_gene: .; abundance: .; j_gene: TRBJ2-4; CDR3aa: CASSQDHGGTHPKNIQYF; CDR3nt: TGTGCCAGCAGCCAAGATCACGGCGGGACCCACCCCAAAAACATTCAGTACTTC
v_gene: TRBV10-3; d_gene: .; abundance: .; j_gene: TRBJ1-1; CDR3aa: CAISGTRETEAFF; CDR3nt: TGTGCCATCAGTGGGACGAGGGAGACTGAAGCTTTCTTT
v_gene: TRBV5-6; d_gene: TRBD1; abundance: .; j_gene: TRBJ2-7; CDR3aa: CASSLGDREIYEQYF; CDR3nt: TGTGCCAGCAGCTTGGGGGACAGGGAAATCTACGAGCAGTACTTC
v_gene: TRBV30; d_gene: TRBD1; abundance: .; j_gene: TRBJ2-3; CDR3aa: CAWSGQGSRADTQYF; CDR3nt: TGTGCCTGGAGTGGACAGGGCTCGAGGGCAGATACGCAGTATTTT
v_gene: TRBV15; d_gene: TRBD2; abundance: few; j_gene: TRBJ2-2; CDR3aa: CATSRQLASTGELFF; CDR3nt: TGTGCCACCAGCAGACAACTAGCGAGCACCGGGGAGCTGTTTTTT
v_gene: TRBV30; d_gene: .; abundance: .; j_gene: TRBJ2-3; CDR3aa: CAWSKTVSTDTQYF; CDR3nt: TGTGCCTGGAGTAAAACGGTTAGCACAGATACGCAGTATTTT
v_gene: TRBV5-4; d_gene: .; abundance: .; j_gene: TRBJ2-7; CDR3aa: CASSHNSRSSYEQYF; CDR3nt: TGTGCCAGCAGCCACAATAGCAGAAGCTCCTACGAGCAGTACTTC
v_gene: TRBV11-2; d_gene: .; abundance: .; j_gene: TRBJ1-1; CDR3aa: CASSLQGTDTEAFF; CDR3nt: TGTGCCAGCAGCCTTCAGGGCACTGACACTGAAGCTTTCTTT